This entry lists 29 T cell receptor beta chains sequenced from one sample in a study of cytomegalovirus exposure and HLA in healthy donors. Amplification used 60 Vbeta primers and 13 Jbeta primers. Profiling relied on immunoSEQ multiplex PCR, and the TCRdb table lists in-frame clones only, not all of them. The sample has 220,000 or so clones; more than 75% are singletons. The sequencing sample was made of PBMCs. Receptors were obtained from a woman between 35 and 50 years old in good health and CMV-seronegative.

The chain is built from TRBV5-4 and TRBJ2-3; D may be TRBD2 (5 bases). CDR3 length: 16 amino acids. Germline V gene sequence: CDR1 SGHNT, CDR2 YYREEE (reference sequence). Trimming removed 1 base at V and 2 bases at J, with 14 bases between. The CDR3 here is CASSLRALAPTDTQYF. The DNA for the CDR3 is TGTGCCAGCAGCTTGAGGGCCCTAGCTCCCACAGATACGCAGTATTTT.

Only one count was recorded for this clone. V and J are TRBV15 and TRBJ1-4; 9 positions match TRBD1. The CDR3 totals 15 residues. Trimming at V came to 6 bases and at J to 8 bases, leaving 10 bases not matched to a gene. In germline, CDR1 is LNHNV, CDR2 YYDKDF (reference sequence). CDR3: CATSNRQGVGEKLFF. CDR3 nucleotides: TGTGCCACCAGTAACAGACAGGGGGTAGGGGAAAAACTGTTTTTT.

This clone was seen a single time. This sequence joins TRBV28 and TRBJ2-7; D is unclear. In germline, CDR1 is MDHEN, CDR2 SYDVKM. The CDR3 contains 14 residues. Trimming stripped 4 bases from V and 0 bases from J, with 10 bases between. CDR3 amino acids: CASSSLGLSYEQYF. DNA for the CDR3: TGTGCCAGCAGTTCCTTGGGCCTCTCCTACGAGCAGTACTTC.

The rearrangement uses TRBV5-1 and TRBJ2-6; tentative D call: TRBD1 (6 bases). This CDR3 contains 18 residues. The V and J ends lost 4 bases and 1 base respectively, with 18 bases between them. Germline values: CDR1 SGHRS, CDR2 YFSETQ. The chain's CDR3 is CASSPTGSQLSGANVLTF. As DNA, the CDR3 is TGCGCCAGCAGCCCTACAGGGTCCCAACTTTCTGGGGCCAACGTCCTGACTTTC.

As concerns this clone: Other nucleotide sequences from this sample produce the same CDR3. The chain carries TRBV5-1 and TRBJ2-7; 8 bases agree with TRBD1. Unmatched junction bases numbered 7, after V lost 1 base and J lost 4 bases. Per the germline V gene, CDR1 is SGHRS and CDR2 is YFSETQ. The CDR3 runs to 15 residues. CDR3 coding DNA: TGCGCCAGCAGCTTGAACGAGGACAGGGTGTACGAGCAGTACTTC. It encodes CASSLNEDRVYEQYF.

In the case of this clone: A read error may account for a junction end that differs from germline. V gene TRBV4-1 combines with J gene TRBJ1-1; D unclear. Germline loops: CDR1 MGHRA, CDR2 YSYEKL. The CDR3 has 15 amino acids. CDR3 region: CASSQDSSALLDIPF. The CDR3 nucleotides are TGCGCCAGCAGCCAAGACTCCTCAGCCCTTCTTGACATTCCCTTT.

The rearrangement joins TRBV29-1 to TRBJ2-3, with 10 positions matching TRBD2. The CDR3 sequence is 15 residues long. Germline CDR1 reads SQVTM; CDR2 reads ANQGSEA. J lost 2 bases, V lost 3 bases, and 5 bases had no gene match. DNA for the CDR3: TGCAGCGTTGAGCAAAGCGGGAGGGTCACAGATACGCAGTATTTT. This codes for CSVEQSGRVTDTQYF.

The chain employs TRBV27 and TRBJ2-7, with 7 bases lining up with TRBD2. With 4 bases clipped from V and 6 bases from J, the junction kept 18 bases outside the gene matches. Germline V gives CDR1 MNHEY, CDR2 SMNVEV (reference sequence). The CDR3 is 17 amino acids. The CDR3: CASSSRWGRAITLEQYF. CDR3 DNA: TGTGCCAGCAGTTCCCGATGGGGGAGGGCCATTACTCTCGAGCAGTACTTC.

The chain employs TRBV7-2 and TRBJ2-5, with 7 bases lining up with TRBD2. After removal of 2 bases from V and 4 bases from J, the junction contained 7 bases not matched to a gene. CDR3 size: 15 residues. Germline V gene data show CDR1 as SGHTA and CDR2 as FQGNSA. The chain's CDR3 is CASSLRGSGRETQYF. CDR3 in DNA: TGTGCCAGCAGCTTACGCGGGAGCGGGCGAGAGACCCAGTACTTC. The entire variable domain, with the rest obtained from reference TRBV7-2 and TRBJ2-5, is as follows: GAGVSQSPSNKVTEKGKDVELRCDPISGHTALYWYRQSLGQGLEFLIYFQGNSAPDKSGLPSDRFSAERTGGSVSTLTIQRTQQEDSAVYLCASSLRGSGRETQYFGPGTRLLVL.

The chain recombines TRBV28 with TRBJ2-3; 15 nucleotides agree with TRBD2. Germline lookup yields CDR1 MDHEN and CDR2 SYDVKM. This CDR3 has 16 amino acids. Trimming cost V 6 bases and J 4 bases; bases outside gene matches: 5. This CDR3 reads CASSRGLAGGPDTQYF. The CDR3 DNA sequence: TGTGCCAGCAGCCGAGGACTAGCGGGAGGGCCAGATACGCAGTATTTT.

The CDR3 loop reads CASSGMSSYEQYF. The DNA of the CDR3 is TGTGCCAGCAGTGGAATGAGCTCCTACGAGCAGTACTTC. The gene calls are TRBV6-1 and TRBJ2-7; D is unclear. Per the germline V gene, CDR1 is MNHNS and CDR2 is SASEGT. This CDR3 region has 13 residues. V was cut by 4 bases and J by 0 bases, with 7 bases left in between.

This clone was found once. This rearrangement joins TRBV5-8 to TRBJ2-7, with D possibly being TRBD2 (5 bases). This CDR3 has 14 residues. Per germline, CDR1 SGHTS and CDR2 YDEGEE. V dropped 2 bases and J dropped 2 bases, with 11 bases sitting between them. This chain's CDR3 is CASSFLFGTYEQYF. DNA of the CDR3: TGTGCCAGCAGCTTCCTCTTCGGGACCTACGAGCAGTACTTC.

The gene calls are TRBV5-4 and TRBJ2-7; 8 nucleotides align to TRBD1. The CDR3 runs to 13 residues. The ends lost 3 bases at V and 11 bases at J; junction bases unmatched: 10. Per germline, CDR1 SGHNT and CDR2 YYREEE (reference sequence). The DNA of the CDR3 is TGTGCCAGCAGCTCCCTAATAATGGGACAGGAGTACTTC. It codes for CASSSLIMGQEYF.

The V gene is TRBV7-8, the J gene TRBJ2-1; TRBD2 aligns across 14 bases. V lost 4 bases to trimming and J lost 7 bases; unmatched junction nucleotides: 3. Germline CDR1 and CDR2: SGHVS and FQNEAQ. The CDR3 extends over 15 amino acids. The CDR3 DNA follows: TGTGCCAGCAGCTCCAGGACTAGCGGGAGGAATGAGCAGTTCTTC. Protein sequence: CASSSRTSGRNEQFF.

The V gene is TRBV6-5, the J gene TRBJ2-1, with 8 positions matching TRBD2. The trim removed 3 bases at V and 9 bases at J, leaving 1 base unmatched. The CDR3 is 12 residues long. Germline V CDR1 and CDR2: MNHEY, SVGAGI. The CDR3 DNA sequence: TGTGCCAGCAGTTATAGCGGGGTTGAGCAGTTCTTC. Translation: CASSYSGVEQFF.

This clone was detected a few times. The chain links TRBV28 to TRBJ1-2, with 10 nucleotides matching TRBD1. The CDR3 loop spans 14 amino acids. Per germline, CDR1 MDHEN and CDR2 SYDVKM. V was clipped by 6 bases and J by 7 bases; unmatched bases: 8. Here the CDR3 DNA reads TGTGCCAGCAGACGGACAGGGGGGCTGGTTGGCTACACCTTC. Amino acid sequence: CASRRTGGLVGYTF.

V usage is TRBV4-1 and J usage is TRBJ1-4; D is uncertain. Germline V lookup: CDR1 MGHRA, CDR2 YSYEKL. V was cut by 1 base and J by 8 bases, with 8 bases left in between. This CDR3 spans 13 amino acids. In nucleotides, the CDR3 is TGCGCCAGCAGCCAAGTGGGCAGGGAAAAACTGTTTTTT. The encoded protein is CASSQVGREKLFF.

This sequence joins TRBV6-6 and TRBJ2-7; perhaps TRBD2 as D (5 bases). CDR1 and CDR2 from the germline V gene are MNHNY and SVGAGI (reference sequence). V was pared by 6 bases and J by 6 bases, with 18 bases between. CDR3 length: 14 amino acids. CDR3 protein: CASSLSRLASEQYF. CDR3 coding DNA: TGTGCCAGCAGCCTCAGTCGGCTAGCCTCCGAGCAGTACTTC.

The rearrangement joins TRBV6-1 to TRBJ2-6; D not certain. Trimming left V 4 bases short and J 1 base short, with 17 bases between. The CDR3 is 18 residues long. CDR1 is MNHNS and CDR2 is SASEGT in the germline V gene. CDR3 sequence (DNA): TGTGCCAGCAGTGCCGCCACGAGAACGAGGTCTGGGGCCAACGTCCTGACTTTC. Amino acid sequence: CASSAATRTRSGANVLTF.

The chain couples TRBV28 to TRBJ2-7, with TRBD2 matching over 9 bases. CDR3 length: 16 amino acids. The germline gives CDR1 MDHEN, CDR2 SYDVKM. V trimming: 5 bases; J trimming: 3 bases; junction bases outside the gene matches: 11. The CDR3 nucleotides are TGTGCCAGCAGTCCCCCTCGGGCGGGAGGGGTCTACGAGCAGTACTTC. Translation gives CASSPPRAGGVYEQYF. Filled out from reference TRBV28 and TRBJ2-7, the complete variable domain reads DVKVTQSSRYLVKRTGEKVFLECVQDMDHENMFWYRQDPGLGLRLIYFSYDVKMKEKGDIPEGYSVSREKKERFSLILESASTNQTSMYLCASSPPRAGGVYEQYFGPGTRLTVT.

The V gene is TRBV6-1, the J gene TRBJ2-3, with D possibly being TRBD1 (6 bases). CDR1 and CDR2 from the germline V gene are MNHNS and SASEGT. Trimming cost V 2 bases and J 8 bases, with 20 bases left between them. The CDR3 sequence is 16 residues long. As DNA, the CDR3 is TGTGCCAGCAGTGAATGGGGAACAGGGTCGGTAGGTACGCAGTATTTT. Protein: CASSEWGTGSVGTQYF.

This clone turned up a few times. The chain couples TRBV14 to TRBJ1-3; TRBD1 agrees at 7 bases. Germline CDR1 SGHDN, CDR2 FVKESK. The CDR3 has 15 residues. Trimming took 4 bases from V and 5 from J; bases not matched to a gene: 8. CDR3 DNA sequence: TGTGCCAGCAGCCCGAAGTGGGACAGAAGAAACACCATATATTTT. Amino acids: CASSPKWDRRNTIYF. The entire variable domain, with the rest obtained from reference TRBV14 and TRBJ1-3, is as follows: EAGVTQFPSHSVIEKGQTVTLRCDPISGHDNLYWYRRVMGKEIKFLLHFVKESKQDESGMPNNRFLAERTGGTYSTLKVQPAELEDSGVYFCASSPKWDRRNTIYFGEGSWLTVV.

Within the sample, this clone is medium-sized. The V and J genes are TRBV7-8 and TRBJ2-1, with 9 positions matching TRBD1. This CDR3 has 20 residues. Germline CDR1 and CDR2: SGHVS and FQNEAQ. The V gene end was trimmed by 2 bases and the J gene end by 8 bases; junction bases not matched to a gene: 22. CDR3 nucleotides: TGTGCCAGCAGCTTATTGGCGGGACAGGGAAGAGACAATTGGTACGATGAGCAGTTCTTC. As protein: CASSLLAGQGRDNWYDEQFF.

J is TRBJ2-7 and V is TRBV9, with TRBD2 matching 8 bases. V shed 5 bases and J 5 bases; nucleotides not matched to a gene: 12. The CDR3 spans 15 residues. CDR1 and CDR2 from the germline V gene are SGDLS and YYNGEE. This CDR3 is CASSVDHRGGNEQYF. The CDR3, as DNA: TGTGCCAGCAGTGTGGACCATCGGGGGGGTAACGAGCAGTACTTC.

This sequence joins TRBV2 and TRBJ2-5, with D perhaps matching TRBD1 (6 bases). This CDR3 contains 14 residues. V lost 5 bases and J lost 2, with 12 bases in between. Germline CDR1 SNHLY, CDR2 FYNNEI. The CDR3 protein is CASSTQGLQETQYF. For the CDR3, the DNA is TGTGCCAGCAGTACCCAGGGGTTACAAGAGACCCAGTACTTC.

CDR3 amino acids: CASSSQGSNYGYTF. The CDR3 nucleotides are TGTGCCAGCAGCAGTCAGGGGTCTAACTATGGCTACACCTTC. The genes are TRBV7-9 and TRBJ1-2, with D perhaps TRBD1 (6 bases). CDR1 and CDR2 from the germline V gene are SEHNR and FQNEAQ (reference sequence). The CDR3 length is 14 residues. V shed 5 bases and J shed 0 bases, with 10 bases lying between them.

The chain employs TRBV6-1 and TRBJ2-5, with D maybe TRBD1 (6 bases). This CDR3 region has 13 residues. V lost 7 bases and J 2 bases, leaving 11 bases between the germline ends. The germline gives CDR1 MNHNS, CDR2 SASEGT. For the CDR3, the DNA is TGTGCCAGCAAAAGGACAGCTCAAGAGACCCAGTACTTC. Its protein product is CASKRTAQETQYF.

The chain links TRBV5-1 to TRBJ2-2, with D perhaps matching TRBD2 (6 bases). CDR1 and CDR2 from the germline V gene are SGHRS and YFSETQ. Trimming took off 3 bases at V and 4 bases at J, with 25 bases between the two ends. This CDR3 has 19 residues. CDR3 region: CASSYLRWDFPFGTGELFF. In DNA form, the CDR3 reads TGCGCCAGCAGCTACTTGAGATGGGACTTCCCCTTCGGCACCGGGGAGCTGTTTTTT.

Only a few counts were recorded for this clone. V and J are TRBV5-1 and TRBJ2-1; 9 positions agree with TRBD1. The germline gives CDR1 SGHRS, CDR2 YFSETQ. The trim removed 2 bases at V and 8 bases at J, leaving 8 bases unmatched. The CDR3 extends over 15 amino acids. CDR3 nucleotide sequence: TGCGCCAGCAGCTTACCCGGGACAGGGAAGTATGAGCAGTTCTTC. It specifies CASSLPGTGKYEQFF.